The rows below give T cell receptor beta chains drawn from one sample of a study of blood T cell repertoires in COVID-19. Sequencing used immunoSEQ multiplex PCR; TCRdb keeps in-frame clones, though not all of them. The sample shows 150,000 to 200,000 clones, roughly 81% of them seen only once. Specimen: peripheral blood. These receptors were obtained from a woman older than 75 with COVID-19, enrolled during active disease. The CDR3 runs from the conserved cysteine through the conserved F or W. The D gene is left open where the match is weak. Expanded clones get a size class; other rows say once, few or many, or leave the size out.

TGTGCCAGCAGCTTGGCCCCGGGACAGGGCAGGGAGGGCTACACCTTC,CASSLAPGQGREGYTF,TRBJ1-2,.,TRBV5-5,TRBD1
TGCGCCAGCAGCCAAGGGGACAGGGGGCAAGGGGAACCAGCTTTCTTT,CASSQGDRGQGEPAFF,TRBJ1-1,.,TRBV4-1,TRBD1
TGTGCCAGCAGTTGGACAGCGAACACCGGGGAGCTGTTTTTT,CASSWTANTGELFF,TRBJ2-2,.,TRBV28,.
TGTGCCAGCAGCTTAGGGGGGGTGAGACAGGGACTGAACACTGAAGCTTTCTTT,CASSLGGVRQGLNTEAFF,TRBJ1-1,.,TRBV7-2,TRBD1
TGTGCCAGCAGTACCACAGGTGCCAATGAGCAGTTCTTC,CASSTTGANEQFF,TRBJ2-1,.,TRBV28,.
TGCGCCAGCGAAAAGGTAGTGGGGGGGCCCAGCTATGGCTACACCTTC,CASEKVVGGPSYGYTF,TRBJ1-2,.,TRBV23-1,.
TGTGCCAGCAGTTATAACCGGGACAGGGTCTCCTACGAGCAGTACTTC,CASSYNRDRVSYEQYF,TRBJ2-7,.,TRBV27,TRBD1
TGTGCCAGCTCACCAGGGACAGGGTCGAGGGAGCAGTACTTC,CASSPGTGSREQYF,TRBJ2-7,.,TRBV18,TRBD1
TGTGCCAGCTCCGTGACAGGGAGCTCCTACAATGAGCAGTTCTTC,CASSVTGSSYNEQFF,TRBJ2-1,.,TRBV18,TRBD1
TGTGCCAGCAGCCAGGACAGGGAGAACATTCAGTACTTC,CASSQDRENIQYF,TRBJ2-4,.,TRBV6-5,TRBD1
TGTGCCAGCAGCGAACAGACAGGGGTTGGCTACACCTTC,CASSEQTGVGYTF,TRBJ1-2,.,TRBV2,TRBD1
TGTGCCAGCAGTTCCCCGGGACAGGGAAACTATGGCTACACCTTC,CASSSPGQGNYGYTF,TRBJ1-2,.,TRBV28,TRBD1
TGTGCCAGCATCTTTGACAGCCACCCGGGGACCCAGTACTTC,CASIFDSHPGTQYF,TRBJ2-5,.,TRBV7-9,.
TGTGCCAGCAGCACAAGCAGGACAGGGAACACTGAAGCTTTCTTT,CASSTSRTGNTEAFF,TRBJ1-1,few,TRBV5-6,TRBD1
TGTGCCAGCAGCCGGTCCGCCTACGAGCAGTACTTC,CASSRSAYEQYF,TRBJ2-7,.,TRBV5-6,.
TGTGCCAGCAGTTCTATTGGGCCCCAGCATTTT,CASSSIGPQHF,TRBJ1-5,.,TRBV28,.
TGTGCCAGCAGCTTGAGGACGTTCCGGACAGATGAAGCTTTCTTT,CASSLRTFRTDEAFF,TRBJ1-1,once,TRBV5-6,.
TGCAGCGCCGAACGCGGAAACTATGGCTACACCTTC,CSAERGNYGYTF,TRBJ1-2,.,TRBV29-1,.
TGCGCCAGCAGCTTCATCGGGACAGGGACCTCCGGGGAGCTGTTTTTT,CASSFIGTGTSGELFF,TRBJ2-2,.,TRBV5-1,TRBD1
TGTGCCAGCCGCACTAGCGGGACTAGCACAGATACGCAGTATTTT,CASRTSGTSTDTQYF,TRBJ2-3,.,TRBV19,TRBD2
TGTGCCAGCAGCCCGGGGGGGATCTATGGCTACACCTTC,CASSPGGIYGYTF,TRBJ1-2,.,TRBV5-6,.
TGTGCCAGCAGTGACAGGGTTGGCGGCTACACCTTC,CASSDRVGGYTF,TRBJ1-2,.,TRBV6-1,.
TGTGCCAGCAGTCTGACAGACACCACAGAAGCCTACAATGAGCAGTTCTTC,CASSLTDTTEAYNEQFF,TRBJ2-1,.,TRBV6-6,.
TGTGCCAGTATACCGCTAGGAGGTTCGGACTATGGCTACACCTTC,CASIPLGGSDYGYTF,TRBJ1-2,once,TRBV19,.